Following are 27 T cell receptor beta chains from one sample sequenced in a study of cytomegalovirus exposure and HLA in healthy donors. The PCR employed 60 Vbeta primers together with 13 Jbeta primers. The table came from immunoSEQ multiplex PCR; TCRdb's copy has only in-frame clones and leaves some out. The sample includes about 150,000 clones, more than 65% seen only once; the top ten take roughly 6.8%. What was sequenced was PBMCs. The receptors shown here come from a man aged 50 or older in good health and CMV-seropositive.

This clone was picked up a small number of times. The rearrangement joins TRBV28 to TRBJ1-1; 10 nucleotides agree with TRBD1. The CDR3 is made up of 13 amino acids. Germline CDR1 reads MDHEN; CDR2 reads SYDVKM. V shed 3 bases, J shed 8 bases, and the junction held 3 bases outside the gene matches. CDR3 in amino acids: CASSLTGGPEAFF. The CDR3 nucleotides are TGTGCCAGCAGTTTGACAGGGGGCCCGGAAGCTTTCTTT.

The chain carries TRBV11-2 and TRBJ2-1; TRBD2 is a possible D gene (6 bases). V lost 2 bases and J lost 7, with 18 bases in between. Germline loops: CDR1 SGHAT, CDR2 FQNNGV. The CDR3 spans 16 residues. CDR3 sequence (DNA): TGTGCCAGCAGCTTAAGAGGGGCGGGATGGGATAATGAGCAGTTCTTC. Amino acids: CASSLRGAGWDNEQFF.

This clone was seen a few times. V gene TRBV18 combines with J gene TRBJ2-7, with 8 bases that match TRBD1. The CDR3 runs 14 residues. Germline V gene data show CDR1 as KGHSH and CDR2 as LQKENI. V lost 6 bases to trimming and J lost 13 bases; unmatched junction nucleotides: 17. The CDR3 sequence: CASSPGAGGNEPYF. The CDR3 DNA follows: TGTGCCAGCTCCCCGGGGGCAGGGGGCAACGAGCCCTACTTC.

The chain recombines TRBV19 with TRBJ2-6, with D possibly TRBD1 on 6 matching bases. Looked up from germline, CDR1 is LNHDA and CDR2 is SQIVND (reference sequence). The V gene lost 7 bases and the J gene lost 0 bases, with 16 bases spanning the gap. This CDR3 contains 17 residues. CDR3 bases: TGTGCCAGTACCCCGACAGGAACACTCTCTGGGGCCAACGTCCTGACTTTC. This codes for CASTPTGTLSGANVLTF.

V and J are TRBV5-4 and TRBJ2-5, with D possibly TRBD1 on 6 matching bases. The CDR3 consists of 14 residues. Trimming pared 1 base from V and 5 bases from J, leaving 12 bases between. Germline values: CDR1 SGHNT, CDR2 YYREEE (reference sequence). The CDR3 protein is CASSLQGSEETQYF. The CDR3 DNA reads TGTGCCAGCAGCTTGCAGGGGTCGGAGGAGACCCAGTACTTC.

This sequence joins TRBV19 and TRBJ2-7, with 7 bases that match TRBD2. V lost 4 bases, J lost 2 bases, and 2 bases stayed unmatched. This CDR3 has 13 residues. Germline V gives CDR1 LNHDA, CDR2 SQIVND (reference sequence). The CDR3 loop reads CASSSGGPYEQYF. CDR3 in DNA: TGTGCCAGTAGTAGCGGGGGACCCTACGAGCAGTACTTC.

This clone came up a few times. The genes are TRBV9 and TRBJ1-1; possible D gene TRBD1, 5 bases. Germline V gene sequence: CDR1 SGDLS, CDR2 YYNGEE. This CDR3 is built from 13 residues. V lost 6 bases, J lost 3 bases, and 12 bases lay in between. The CDR3 nucleotides read TGTGCCAGCAAACGGGGGTTGGACACTGAAGCTTTCTTT. This codes for CASKRGLDTEAFF. The entire variable domain, with the rest obtained from reference TRBV9 and TRBJ1-1, is as follows: DSGVTQTPKHLITATGQRVTLRCSPRSGDLSVYWYQQSLDQGLQFLIQYYNGEERAKGNILERFSAQQFPDLHSELNLSSLELGDSALYFCASKRGLDTEAFFGQGTRLTVV.

The V gene is TRBV5-1, the J gene TRBJ1-3; 7 positions match TRBD1. The CDR3 totals 13 residues. J lost 3 bases, V lost 4 bases, and 1 base had no gene match. Germline CDR1 is SGHRS and CDR2 is YFSETQ. The DNA of the CDR3 is TGCGCCAGCAGCCGGGACAGTGGAAACACCATATATTTT. This encodes CASSRDSGNTIYF.

The chain links TRBV28 to TRBJ1-2; the match to TRBD1 covers 8 bases. Trimming took 3 bases from V and 3 from J; bases not matched to a gene: 6. From germline, CDR1 is MDHEN and CDR2 SYDVKM. The CDR3 loop spans 15 amino acids. Here the CDR3 DNA reads TGTGCCAGCAGTTTCTCGGACAGGGTGCACTATGGCTACACCTTC. Protein: CASSFSDRVHYGYTF.

This clone has just a few counts. This chain links TRBV4-1 with TRBJ1-5; D might be TRBD1 (5 bases). CDR3 length equals 17 residues. V was clipped by 2 bases and J by 2 bases, with 16 bases between them. The germline V gene has CDR1 MGHRA and CDR2 YSYEKL. CDR3 nucleotide sequence: TGCGCCAGCAGCCAAAGACAGAGCCTTATAGGCAATCAGCCCCAGCATTTT. Translating gives CASSQRQSLIGNQPQHF.

This chain links TRBV5-1 with TRBJ2-3; TRBD2 aligns across 7 bases. Looked up from germline, CDR1 is SGHRS and CDR2 is YFSETQ. This CDR3 contains 16 residues. The V and J ends lost 4 bases and 0 bases, in that order; junction bases with no gene match: 8. CDR3 sequence (DNA): TGCGCCAGCAGCCTGGGGACTATTCTGAGCACAGATACGCAGTATTTT. Encoded protein: CASSLGTILSTDTQYF.

CDR3 region: CASSSGGRAGELFF. CDR3 nucleotides: TGCGCCAGCAGCTCCGGCGGGAGGGCCGGGGAGCTGTTTTTT. The rearrangement uses TRBV5-1 and TRBJ2-2; 9 bases are shared with TRBD2. Germline V CDR1 and CDR2: SGHRS, YFSETQ. V shed 3 bases, J shed 6 bases, and the junction held 3 bases outside the gene matches. The CDR3 spans 14 residues.

CDR3 bases: TGTGCCAGCAGTGCCCGGGGGACAGGGACATTCAACGAGCAGTACTTC. This codes for CASSARGTGTFNEQYF. The V and J genes are TRBV6-6 and TRBJ2-7; 9 nucleotides align to TRBD1. The V gene end was trimmed by 5 bases and the J gene end by 5 bases; junction bases not matched to a gene: 13. From germline, CDR1 is MNHNY and CDR2 SVGAGI (reference sequence). CDR3 size: 16 residues.

V is TRBV6-5 and J is TRBJ1-3; possibly TRBD1 for D (6 bases). The germline CDR1 and CDR2 sequences are MNHEY and SVGAGI. The CDR3 contains 15 residues. V lost 6 bases to trimming and J lost 4 bases, with 16 bases between them. In nucleotides, the CDR3 is TGTGCCAGCAGGACCGCAGGGGCGCGGGGAAACACCATATATTTT. Translating gives CASRTAGARGNTIYF.

The chain uses TRBV19 and TRBJ2-3, with 7 bases matching TRBD2. J lost 0 bases, V lost 3 bases, and 3 bases had no gene match. Germline V lookup: CDR1 LNHDA, CDR2 SQIVND (reference sequence). This CDR3 is 15 amino acids long. The CDR3 nucleotides are TGTGCCAGTAGTATTGATAGCGGGAGCACAGATACGCAGTATTTT. It yields the protein CASSIDSGSTDTQYF.

The count of this clone is one. The CDR3 end shows no conserved phenylalanine or tryptophan, and so a read error is likely. V and J are TRBV10-3 and TRBJ1-1, with a possible D match to TRBD1 (5 bases). Germline V gene data show CDR1 as ENHRY and CDR2 as SYGVKD. Trimming removed 2 bases at V and 3 bases at J, with 7 bases between. The CDR3 is 13 amino acids. CDR3 sequence (DNA): TGTGCCATCAGTGAGGTGGGGGACACTGAAGCTTTCTCT. The encoded protein is CAISEVGDTEAFS.

The chain employs TRBV28 and TRBJ2-7; the match to TRBD1 covers 8 bases. Unmatched junction bases numbered 8, after V lost 6 bases and J lost 4 bases. This CDR3 has 14 residues. Germline assignment: CDR1 MDHEN and CDR2 SYDVKM. CDR3 bases: TGTGCCAGCAGCCGGGCAGGGGGCTATTACGAGCAGTACTTC. Translation: CASSRAGGYYEQYF.

This clone was seen just once. The genes are TRBV30 and TRBJ2-7; D gene uncertain. In germline, CDR1 is GTSNPN, CDR2 SVGIG (reference sequence). The V end was cut by 2 bases, the J end by 3 bases, with 5 bases between. There are 11 residues in the CDR3. The CDR3 region is CAWSYSYEQYF. As DNA, the CDR3 is TGTGCCTGGAGTTACAGCTACGAGCAGTACTTC. The full variable domain, rest sourced from reference TRBV30 and TRBJ2-7, is SQTIHQWPATLVQPVGSPLSLECTVEGTSNPNLYWYRQAAGRGLQLLFYSVGIGQISSEVPQNLSASRPQDRQFILSSKKLLLSDSGFYLCAWSYSYEQYFGPGTRLTVT.

CDR3 sequence reads: CASRLDRINTGELFF. CDR3 nucleotides: TGTGCCAGCAGACTCGACAGGATCAACACCGGGGAGCTGTTTTTT. The gene calls are TRBV2 and TRBJ2-2, with a weak D call TRBD1 (6 bases). This CDR3 spans 15 amino acids. The V end was cut by 6 bases, the J end by 2 bases, with 13 bases between. Germline CDR1 reads SNHLY; CDR2 reads FYNNEI.

In nucleotides, the CDR3 is TGTGCCATCAGCCCGGGACAGACATTGAGGGAGCAGTTCTTC. This gives the protein CAISPGQTLREQFF. The J gene is TRBJ2-1, the V gene TRBV10-3; 7 positions match TRBD1. The ends lost 6 bases at V and 10 bases at J; junction bases unmatched: 12. The CDR3 runs to 14 residues. The germline V gene has CDR1 ENHRY and CDR2 SYGVKD.

The chain employs TRBV30 and TRBJ2-4; 9 bases are a match to TRBD2. Germline values: CDR1 GTSNPN, CDR2 SVGIG (reference sequence). The CDR3 sequence is 15 residues long. J lost 6 bases, V lost 5 bases, and 11 bases had no gene match. Here the CDR3 reads CAWGTIVAGANIQYF. The CDR3 coding sequence is TGTGCCTGGGGTACCATTGTAGCGGGGGCAAACATTCAGTACTTC.

The V call is TRBV2, the J call TRBJ1-4, with TRBD1 identical over 7 bases. Germline assignment: CDR1 SNHLY and CDR2 FYNNEI. The CDR3 is 15 amino acids. V gave up 6 bases and J gave up 8 bases; unmatched junction bases: 12. The CDR3 nucleotides read TGTGCCAGCAGCGGTACAGGGGATGGAAGGGAAAAACTGTTTTTT. Translated, it gives CASSGTGDGREKLFF.

The rearrangement joins TRBV5-4 to TRBJ1-3, with D perhaps TRBD1 (5 bases). Trimming removed 0 bases at V and 3 bases at J, with 22 bases between. Germline V gene data show CDR1 as SGHNT and CDR2 as YYREEE (reference sequence). This CDR3 comprises 19 residues. In DNA, the CDR3 is TGTGCCAGCAGCTTGGGGTCAGGGTCTTGGTCTCTGCTTGGAAACACCATATATTTT. Encoded protein: CASSLGSGSWSLLGNTIYF.

The chain links TRBV28 to TRBJ2-2; D is uncertain. Deletions cut 7 bases from V and 5 bases from J, with 11 bases between. CDR3 length equals 13 residues. The germline gives CDR1 MDHEN, CDR2 SYDVKM. The CDR3 DNA reads TGTGCCAGCATGCTACAGATAACCGGGGAGCTGTTTTTT. Translated, it gives CASMLQITGELFF.

J is TRBJ2-2 and V is TRBV29-1, with TRBD2 matching 10 bases. Germline-derived CDR1 and CDR2 are SQVTM and ANQGSEA. Trimming took 6 bases from V and 1 from J; bases not matched to a gene: 2. CDR3 length: 14 amino acids. The CDR3 DNA reads as TGCAGCGTGGGGACTAGCGTGAACACCGGGGAGCTGTTTTTT. Its translation is CSVGTSVNTGELFF.

The table lists this clone with a count of one. V is TRBV5-1 and J is TRBJ2-7, with TRBD1 matching 12 bases. The tail of the sequence fits TRBJ2-1 better, so the J call may be wrong. The CDR3 totals 14 residues. The germline gives CDR1 SGHRS, CDR2 YFSETQ. The CDR3 loop reads CASSLEGQGAPQFF. The CDR3 DNA follows: TGCGCCAGCAGCTTGGAGGGACAGGGGGCCCCGCAGTTCTTC.

This rearrangement joins TRBV5-1 to TRBJ2-1; 8 positions agree with TRBD2. The CDR3 length is 16 residues. The ends lost 0 bases at V and 4 bases at J; junction bases unmatched: 6. Germline assignment: CDR1 SGHRS and CDR2 YFSETQ. The CDR3, as DNA: TGCGCCAGCAGCTTGGGGGGCGGGAGGCTGTACAATGAGCAGTTCTTC. Residues: CASSLGGGRLYNEQFF.